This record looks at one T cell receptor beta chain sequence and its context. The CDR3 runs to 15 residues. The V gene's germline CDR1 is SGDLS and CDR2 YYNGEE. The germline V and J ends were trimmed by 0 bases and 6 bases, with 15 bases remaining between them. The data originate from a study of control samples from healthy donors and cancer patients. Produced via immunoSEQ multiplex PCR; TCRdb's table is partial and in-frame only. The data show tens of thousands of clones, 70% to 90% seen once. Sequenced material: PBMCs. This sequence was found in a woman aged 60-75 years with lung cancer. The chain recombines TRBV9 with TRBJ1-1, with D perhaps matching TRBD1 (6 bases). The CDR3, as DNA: TGTGCCAGCAGCGTAGCGGCACAGGGTTTCGCTGAAGCTTTCTTT. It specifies CASSVAAQGFAEAFF.